The clone carrying this T cell receptor beta chain has just one count. The antigen is undetermined. This sequence is one base from a far larger clone and is likely a read error. The sample comes from a study of regulatory T cells in long-lasting Graves disease. In the study overall: Patients met the persistent Graves' disease definition after over 5 years of antithyroid drugs with positive TSH receptor antibodies.

Stated time point: persistent/refractory GD, antithyroid drugs over 5 years with positive TRAb. RNA isolated from PBMCs was used to make the TCR library. The patients were drawn from one endocrinology department in Xi'an, China. Arm-PCR of CDR3 regions and iRepertoire HTBI primers were used to build TCR beta libraries. TCRdb itself ran the multiplex PCR reads through MiXCR, one entry per CDR3 protein. The sample contains hundreds of thousands of distinct CDR3 sequences, 20% to 25% of which appear only once. Germline assignment: CDR1 MNHNS and CDR2 SASEGT. Germline trimming cut 6 bases from V and 1 base from J; bases unmatched to any gene: 9. This CDR3 region has 15 residues. The study, taken as a whole, reports: Among persistent patients, a larger number of public clonotypes were shared (about 3,000) than among newly diagnosed patients (under 1,000).

The specimen comprised peripheral blood mononuclear cells (PBMCs), sampled when the disease was refractory, from a patient treated with antithyroid drugs. V gene TRBV6-1 combines with J gene TRBJ2-7; the match to TRBD2 covers 7 bases. This receptor was obtained from a female donor with Graves disease. CDR3 protein: CASRGGPGSSYEQYF. As DNA, the CDR3 is TGTGCCAGCAGGGGAGGGCCAGGGTCGTCCTACGAGCAGTACTTC.